Listed below are T cell receptor beta chains from one sample, sequenced in a study of Graves' ophthalmopathy and Graves' hyperthyroidism. TCRdb fed the multiplex PCR reads into MiXCR, producing one record per CDR3 protein. The top ten hold roughly an eighth of the sample, which has 300,000 to 350,000 distinct CDR3 sequences, roughly a sixth seen once. Material for sequencing was peripheral blood. These receptors all stem from an adult man with Graves' ophthalmopathy. The CDR3 runs from the conserved cysteine through the conserved F or W. A D gene is named only where the DNA matches it firmly. Size tells how often a clone was seen (once, few, many) or the class of an expanded clone, and some rows leave it out.

D: TRBD2; J: TRBJ2-7; V: TRBV2; size: .; CDR3: CASTYVGLAGVGAYEQYF; DNA: TGTGCCAGCACTTACGTGGGACTAGCGGGAGTCGGGGCTTACGAGCAGTACTTC
D: .; J: TRBJ1-1; V: TRBV4-1; size: .; CDR3: CASSQAGHLNTEAFF; DNA: TGCGCCAGCAGCCAGGCCGGACACCTGAACACTGAAGCTTTCTTT
D: .; J: TRBJ2-7; V: TRBV6-5; size: many; CDR3: CASIRDTLSYEQYF; DNA: TGTGCCAGCATCCGGGACACTCTTTCTTACGAGCAGTACTTC
D: .; J: TRBJ1-3; V: TRBV11-3; size: many; CDR3: CANSPRTALSGNTIYF; DNA: TGTGCCAACAGCCCGCGGACAGCCTTATCTGGAAACACCATATATTTT
D: .; J: TRBJ1-5; V: TRBV6-1; size: many; CDR3: CASRATNNQPQHF; DNA: TGTGCCAGCAGGGCCACGAACAATCAGCCCCAGCATTTT
D: .; J: TRBJ2-5; V: TRBV6-5; size: many; CDR3: CASSSQPYSGTPKETQYF; DNA: TGTGCCAGCAGTTCCCAACCCTACTCAGGGACACCGAAAGAGACCCAGTACTTC
D: TRBD2; J: TRBJ2-7; V: TRBV7-8; size: .; CDR3: CASSPTRLLAGLWEQYF; DNA: TGTGCCAGCAGCCCAACAAGACTACTAGCGGGATTGTGGGAGCAGTACTTC
D: .; J: TRBJ2-2; V: TRBV7-8; size: many; CDR3: CASSLRRGPVGELFF; DNA: TGTGCCAGCAGCTTAAGGAGAGGGCCCGTCGGGGAGCTGTTTTTT
D: .; J: TRBJ1-2; V: TRBV10-3; size: many; CDR3: CAISDQGHYYGYTF; DNA: TGTGCCATCAGTGATCAGGGACATTACTATGGCTACACCTTC
D: .; J: TRBJ1-1; V: TRBV7-2; size: many; CDR3: CASSFVTGHTEAFF; DNA: TGTGCCAGCAGCTTCGTCACAGGGCACACTGAAGCTTTCTTT
D: .; J: TRBJ2-7; V: TRBV7-8; size: many; CDR3: CASSPRRGGSYEQYF; DNA: TGTGCCAGCAGCCCCAGGCGGGGTGGGTCCTACGAGCAGTACTTC
D: .; J: TRBJ1-5; V: TRBV12-3/TRBV12-4; size: many; CDR3: CASSFGRNQPQHF; DNA: TGTGCCAGCAGTTTCGGGAGAAATCAGCCCCAGCATTTT
D: .; J: TRBJ2-5; V: TRBV3-1; size: many; CDR3: CASSYEGETQYF; DNA: TGTGCCAGCAGCTACGAGGGAGAGACCCAGTACTTC
D: .; J: TRBJ1-6; V: TRBV20-1; size: many; CDR3: CSAQGRSYSPLHF; DNA: TGCAGTGCTCAGGGGAGGTCGTATTCACCCCTCCACTTT
D: .; J: TRBJ1-1; V: TRBV6-1; size: many; CDR3: CASSDPFLGAIF; DNA: TGTGCCAGCAGTGATCCTTTTCTGGGGGCTATCTTT
D: .; J: TRBJ1-1; V: TRBV7-8; size: many; CDR3: CASSLLYNLNTEAFF; DNA: TGTGCCAGCAGCCTCCTTTACAATTTGAACACTGAAGCTTTCTTT
D: TRBD1; J: TRBJ1-1; V: TRBV12-3/TRBV12-4; size: .; CDR3: CASSFNRGDTEAFF; DNA: TGTGCCAGCAGTTTCAACAGGGGAGACACTGAAGCTTTCTTT
D: .; J: TRBJ2-6; V: TRBV29-1; size: many; CDR3: CSAYRAGANVLTF; DNA: TGCAGCGCCTACAGGGCCGGGGCCAACGTCCTGACTTTC
D: .; J: TRBJ2-5; V: TRBV24-1; size: many; CDR3: CATSESTGLRETQYF; DNA: TGTGCCACCAGTGAATCAACAGGGTTGAGGGAGACCCAGTACTTC
D: .; J: TRBJ2-7; V: TRBV20-1; size: many; CDR3: CSAREPYYEQYF; DNA: TGCAGTGCTAGAGAGCCTTACTACGAGCAGTACTTC
D: .; J: TRBJ2-5; V: TRBV28; size: many; CDR3: CASSSPSGGVKTQYF; DNA: TGTGCCAGCAGTTCCCCCTCCGGGGGCGTAAAGACCCAGTACTTC
D: .; J: TRBJ2-7; V: TRBV20-1; size: many; CDR3: CSARAGWEQYF; DNA: TGCAGTGCTAGAGCGGGGTGGGAGCAGTACTTC
D: .; J: TRBJ2-2; V: TRBV6-1; size: .; CDR3: CASRPQQGGHTGELFF; DNA: TGTGCCAGCAGACCTCAACAGGGGGGGCACACCGGGGAGCTGTTTTTT
D: TRBD1; J: TRBJ2-6; V: TRBV4-1; size: many; CDR3: CASTFDPGQAGSGANVLTF; DNA: TGCGCCAGCACTTTTGACCCGGGACAGGCCGGCTCTGGGGCCAACGTCCTGACTTTC
D: TRBD2; J: TRBJ2-7; V: TRBV5-1; size: many; CDR3: CASSEGTSAYEQYF; DNA: TGCGCCAGCAGCGAAGGGACTAGCGCCTACGAGCAGTACTTC
D: .; J: TRBJ2-5; V: TRBV6-5; size: many; CDR3: CASRLTGNQETQYF; DNA: TGTGCCAGCAGATTAACAGGGAACCAAGAGACCCAGTACTTC
D: .; J: TRBJ1-2; V: TRBV30; size: many; CDR3: CAWSVSRTQSGYTF; DNA: TGTGCCTGGAGTGTATCAAGGACACAAAGCGGCTACACCTTC
D: .; J: TRBJ1-1; V: TRBV15; size: .; CDR3: CATSRERGFTEAFF; DNA: TGTGCCACCAGCAGAGAGAGGGGTTTCACTGAAGCTTTCTTT
D: .; J: TRBJ1-6; V: TRBV6-1; size: many; CDR3: CASRRGASSYNSPLHF; DNA: TGTGCCAGCAGGAGGGGGGCGAGCTCCTATAATTCACCCCTCCACTTT
D: TRBD1; J: TRBJ1-5; V: TRBV12-3/TRBV12-4; size: .; CDR3: CASDRGSNQPQHF; DNA: TGTGCCAGTGACAGGGGAAGCAATCAGCCCCAGCATTTT
D: .; J: TRBJ1-1; V: TRBV5-1; size: many; CDR3: CASSLVGGMNTEAFF; DNA: TGCGCCAGCAGCTTGGTCGGCGGGATGAACACTGAAGCTTTCTTT
D: .; J: TRBJ2-4; V: TRBV20-1; size: .; CDR3: CSARDTRQVPLAKNIQYF; DNA: TGCAGTGCTAGAGATACCAGACAGGTTCCACTAGCCAAAAACATTCAGTACTTC
D: TRBD1; J: TRBJ1-5; V: TRBV12-3/TRBV12-4; size: many; CDR3: CASSKTGMGNQPQHF; DNA: TGTGCCAGCAGCAAGACAGGGATGGGCAATCAGCCCCAGCATTTT
D: .; J: TRBJ1-5; V: TRBV6-2/TRBV6-3; size: many; CDR3: CASSYSRGETVAQHF; DNA: TGTGCCAGCAGTTACTCGAGAGGGGAGACCGTGGCCCAGCATTTT
D: .; J: TRBJ2-7; V: TRBV6-2/TRBV6-3; size: many; CDR3: CASRYFRAGRFHEQYF; DNA: TGTGCCAGCAGGTACTTTAGGGCAGGGAGGTTCCACGAGCAGTACTTC
D: .; J: TRBJ2-7; V: TRBV28; size: many; CDR3: CASYQAGYEQYF; DNA: TGTGCCAGCTATCAGGCGGGCTACGAGCAGTACTTC
D: .; J: TRBJ2-6; V: TRBV5-1; size: .; CDR3: CASSSDGHSGANVLTF; DNA: TGCGCCAGCAGCTCGGACGGTCACTCTGGGGCCAACGTCCTGACTTTC
D: .; J: TRBJ1-2; V: TRBV6-1; size: many; CDR3: CASSERGGQRYGYTF; DNA: TGTGCCAGCAGTGAACGGGGTGGACAGCGCTATGGCTACACCTTC
D: .; J: TRBJ2-5; V: TRBV6-5; size: many; CDR3: CASSYGGTEETQYF; DNA: TGTGCCAGCAGTTACGGTGGGACGGAAGAGACCCAGTACTTC
D: .; J: TRBJ1-1; V: TRBV5-1; size: many; CDR3: CASSLGTNTEAFF; DNA: TGTGCCAGCAGCTTAGGGACGAACACTGAAGCTTTCTTT
D: .; J: TRBJ2-5; V: TRBV7-6; size: many; CDR3: CASSPHRGSAGETQYF; DNA: TGTGCCAGCAGCCCCCACAGGGGATCAGCGGGAGAGACCCAGTACTTC
D: TRBD1; J: TRBJ2-5; V: TRBV13; size: many; CDR3: CASSSSDRGETQYF; DNA: TGTGCCAGCAGCTCCTCGGACAGGGGTGAGACCCAGTACTTC
D: .; J: TRBJ2-7; V: TRBV20-1; size: many; CDR3: CSARDQGSPREQYF; DNA: TGCAGTGCTAGAGATCAGGGATCCCCCCGGGAGCAGTACTTC
D: .; J: TRBJ1-5; V: TRBV28; size: .; CDR3: CASGVGNQPQHF; DNA: TGTGCCAGCGGCGTGGGCAATCAGCCCCAGCATTTT
D: TRBD2; J: TRBJ2-5; V: TRBV5-6; size: .; CDR3: CASSWEGYQETQYF; DNA: TGTGCCAGCAGCTGGGAGGGTTACCAAGAGACCCAGTACTTC
D: TRBD2; J: TRBJ2-7; V: TRBV7-2; size: many; CDR3: CASGRTSSQYYEQYF; DNA: TGTGCCAGCGGGAGGACTAGCTCCCAATACTACGAGCAGTACTTC
D: TRBD2; J: TRBJ2-5; V: TRBV11-2; size: many; CDR3: CASSGGVSGGQGETQYF; DNA: TGTGCCAGCAGCGGAGGCGTTAGCGGGGGGCAGGGGGAGACCCAGTACTTC
D: .; J: TRBJ1-5; V: TRBV20-1; size: many; CDR3: CSANRDSNQPQHF; DNA: TGCAGTGCTAACAGGGATAGCAATCAGCCCCAGCATTTT
D: .; J: TRBJ2-7; V: TRBV6-2/TRBV6-3; size: .; CDR3: CASSYRGDGASYYEQYF; DNA: TGTGCCAGCAGTTACCGTGGGGACGGGGCCTCCTACTACGAGCAGTACTTC
D: .; J: TRBJ2-7; V: TRBV11-2; size: many; CDR3: CASSLDPANYEQYF; DNA: TGTGCCAGCAGCTTAGATCCCGCCAACTACGAGCAGTACTTC
D: .; J: TRBJ2-3; V: TRBV6-5; size: many; CDR3: CASGVNRDTQYF; DNA: TGTGCCAGCGGAGTTAATCGGGATACGCAGTATTTT
D: .; J: TRBJ1-5; V: TRBV2; size: many; CDR3: CASSQSGNGHQPQHF; DNA: TGTGCCAGCAGTCAATCAGGGAATGGGCATCAGCCCCAGCATTTT
D: .; J: TRBJ2-7; V: TRBV7-6; size: many; CDR3: CASSFGAPSEQYF; DNA: TGTGCCAGCAGCTTTGGGGCCCCTTCCGAGCAGTACTTC
D: .; J: TRBJ1-1; V: TRBV3-1; size: many; CDR3: CASSQERGSGSNTEAFF; DNA: TGTGCCAGCAGCCAAGAGCGAGGGAGTGGGTCGAACACTGAAGCTTTCTTT